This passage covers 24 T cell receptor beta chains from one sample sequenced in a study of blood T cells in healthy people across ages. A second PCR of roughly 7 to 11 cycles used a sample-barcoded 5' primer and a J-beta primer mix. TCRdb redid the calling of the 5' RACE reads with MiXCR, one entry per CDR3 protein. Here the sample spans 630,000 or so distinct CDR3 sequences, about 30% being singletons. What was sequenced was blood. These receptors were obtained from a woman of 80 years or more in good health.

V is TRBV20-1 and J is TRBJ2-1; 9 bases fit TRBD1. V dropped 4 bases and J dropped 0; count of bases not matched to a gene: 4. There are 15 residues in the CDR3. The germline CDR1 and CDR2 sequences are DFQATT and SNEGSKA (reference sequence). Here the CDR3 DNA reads TGCAGTGCTACACAGGGGGCCAGCTCCTACAATGAGCAGTTCTTC. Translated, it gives CSATQGASSYNEQFF.

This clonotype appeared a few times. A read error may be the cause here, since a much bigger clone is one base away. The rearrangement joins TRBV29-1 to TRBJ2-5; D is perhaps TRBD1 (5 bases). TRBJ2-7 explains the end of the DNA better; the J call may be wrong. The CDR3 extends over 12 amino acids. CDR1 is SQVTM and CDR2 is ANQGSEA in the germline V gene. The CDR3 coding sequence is TGCAGCGTTGCGTCCAGGGCCGGCGAGCAGTACTTC. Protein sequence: CSVASRAGEQYF.

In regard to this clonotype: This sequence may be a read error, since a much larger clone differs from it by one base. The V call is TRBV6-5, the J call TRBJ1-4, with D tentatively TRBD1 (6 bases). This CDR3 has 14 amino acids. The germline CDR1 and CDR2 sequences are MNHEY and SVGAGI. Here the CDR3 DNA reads TGTGCCAGCTCCTTCCAGGGGCTCGGCGAAAAACGGTTTTTT. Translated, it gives CASSFQGLGEKRFF.

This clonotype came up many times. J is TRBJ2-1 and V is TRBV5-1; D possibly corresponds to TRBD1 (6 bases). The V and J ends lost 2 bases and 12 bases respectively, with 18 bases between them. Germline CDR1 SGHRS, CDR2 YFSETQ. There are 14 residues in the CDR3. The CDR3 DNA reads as TGCGCCAGCAGCTTCGGCGGACAGCTGGATGGGCAGTTCTTC. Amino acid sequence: CASSFGGQLDGQFF. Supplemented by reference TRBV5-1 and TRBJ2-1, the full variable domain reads KAGVTQTPRYLIKTRGQQVTLSCSPISGHRSVSWYQQTPGQGLQFLFEYFSETQRNKGNFPGRFSGRQFSNSRSEMNVSTLELGDSALYLCASSFGGQLDGQFFGPGTRLTVL.

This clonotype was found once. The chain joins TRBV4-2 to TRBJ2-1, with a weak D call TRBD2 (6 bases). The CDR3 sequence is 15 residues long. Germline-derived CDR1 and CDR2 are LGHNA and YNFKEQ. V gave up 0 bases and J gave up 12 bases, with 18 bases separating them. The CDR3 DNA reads TGTGCCAGCAGCCAAGAGAGCGGGCAGCGCCTTAGGCAGTTCTTC. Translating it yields CASSQESGQRLRQFF.

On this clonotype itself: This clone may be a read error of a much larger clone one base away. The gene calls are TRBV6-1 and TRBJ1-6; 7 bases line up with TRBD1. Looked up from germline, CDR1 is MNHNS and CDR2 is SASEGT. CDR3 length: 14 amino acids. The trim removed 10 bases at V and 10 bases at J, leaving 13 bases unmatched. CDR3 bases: TGTGCCACAAACCCACAGGGGAAGAACTCACCCCTCCACTTT. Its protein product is CATNPQGKNSPLHF.

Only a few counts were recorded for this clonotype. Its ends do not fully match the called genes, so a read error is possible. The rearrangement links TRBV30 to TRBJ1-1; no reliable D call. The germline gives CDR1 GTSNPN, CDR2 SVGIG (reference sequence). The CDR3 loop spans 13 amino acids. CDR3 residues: CTWSEGVNTEAFF. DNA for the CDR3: TGTACCTGGTCGGAGGGAGTGAACACTGAAGCTTTCTTT. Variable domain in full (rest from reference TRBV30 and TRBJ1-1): SQTIHQWPATLVQPVGSPLSLECTVEGTSNPNLYWYRQAAGRGLQLLFYSVGIGQISSEVPQNLSASRPQDRQFILSSKKLLLSDSGFYLCTWSEGVNTEAFFGQGTRLTVV.

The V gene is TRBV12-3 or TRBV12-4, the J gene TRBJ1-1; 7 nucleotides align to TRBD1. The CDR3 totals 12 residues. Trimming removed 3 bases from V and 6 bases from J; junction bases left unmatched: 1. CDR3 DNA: TGTGCCAGCAGTTTTACAGGGGCTGAAGCTTTCTTT. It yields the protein CASSFTGAEAFF.

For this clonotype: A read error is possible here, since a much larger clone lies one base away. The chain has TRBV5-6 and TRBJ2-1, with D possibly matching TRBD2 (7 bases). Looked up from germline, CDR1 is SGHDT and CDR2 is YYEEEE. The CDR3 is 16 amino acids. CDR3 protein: CACSPGGGGPRNEQFF. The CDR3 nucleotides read TGTGCCTGCAGTCCAGGAGGGGGGGGGCCGCGGAATGAGCAGTTCTTC. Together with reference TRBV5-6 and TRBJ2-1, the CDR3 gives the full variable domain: DAGVTQSPTHLIKTRGQQVTLRCSPKSGHDTVSWYQQALGQGPQFIFQYYEEEERQRGNFPDRFSGHQFPNYSSELNVNALLLGDSALYLCACSPGGGGPRNEQFFGPGTRLTVL.

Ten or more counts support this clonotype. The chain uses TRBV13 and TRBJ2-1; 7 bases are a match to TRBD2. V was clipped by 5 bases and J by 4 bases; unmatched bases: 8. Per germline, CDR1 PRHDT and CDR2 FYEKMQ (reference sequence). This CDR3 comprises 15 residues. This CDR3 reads CASSPRPSGYNEQFF. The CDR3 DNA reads TGTGCCAGCAGCCCCCGGCCTAGCGGTTACAATGAGCAGTTCTTC.

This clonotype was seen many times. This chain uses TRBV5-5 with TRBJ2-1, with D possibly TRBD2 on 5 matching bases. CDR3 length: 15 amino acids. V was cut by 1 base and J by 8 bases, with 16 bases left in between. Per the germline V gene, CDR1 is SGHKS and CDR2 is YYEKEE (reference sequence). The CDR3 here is CASSLIAWVADEQFF. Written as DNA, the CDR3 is TGTGCCAGCAGCTTGATAGCGTGGGTGGCGGATGAGCAGTTCTTC.

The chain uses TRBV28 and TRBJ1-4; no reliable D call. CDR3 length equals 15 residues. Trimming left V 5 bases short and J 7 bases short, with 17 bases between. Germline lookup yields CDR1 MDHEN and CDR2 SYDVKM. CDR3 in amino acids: CASSPVSPRIEKLFF. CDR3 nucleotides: TGTGCCAGCAGTCCGGTGTCCCCGCGTATTGAAAAACTGTTTTTT.

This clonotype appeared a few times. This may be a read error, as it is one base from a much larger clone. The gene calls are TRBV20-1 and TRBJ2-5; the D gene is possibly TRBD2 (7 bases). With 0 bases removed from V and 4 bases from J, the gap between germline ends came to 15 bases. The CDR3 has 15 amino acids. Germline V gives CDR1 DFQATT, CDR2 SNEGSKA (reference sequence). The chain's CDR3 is CSAREPWAGAETQYF. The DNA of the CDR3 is TGCAGTGCTAGAGAGCCGTGGGCGGGGGCAGAGACCCAGTACTTC.

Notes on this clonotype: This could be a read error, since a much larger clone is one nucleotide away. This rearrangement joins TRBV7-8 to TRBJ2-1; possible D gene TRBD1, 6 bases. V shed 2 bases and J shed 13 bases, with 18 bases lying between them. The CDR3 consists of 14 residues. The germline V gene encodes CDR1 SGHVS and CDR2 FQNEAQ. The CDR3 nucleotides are TGTGCCAGCAGCTTAAAGGGGGTAAAGTGGACCCAGTTCTTC. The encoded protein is CASSLKGVKWTQFF.

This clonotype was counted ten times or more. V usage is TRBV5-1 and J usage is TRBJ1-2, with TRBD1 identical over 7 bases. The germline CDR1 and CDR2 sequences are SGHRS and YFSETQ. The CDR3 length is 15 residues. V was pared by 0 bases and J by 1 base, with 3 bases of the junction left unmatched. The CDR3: CASSLDRDSNYGYTF. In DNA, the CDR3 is TGCGCCAGCAGCTTGGACCGGGACAGTAACTATGGCTACACCTTC.

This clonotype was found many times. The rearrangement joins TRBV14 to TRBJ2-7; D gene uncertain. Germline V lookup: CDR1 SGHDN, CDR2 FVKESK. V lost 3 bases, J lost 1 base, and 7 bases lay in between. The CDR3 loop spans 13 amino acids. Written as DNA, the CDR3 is TGTGCCAGCAGCCAGGCCCTTTCCTACGAGCAGTACTTC. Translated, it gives CASSQALSYEQYF.

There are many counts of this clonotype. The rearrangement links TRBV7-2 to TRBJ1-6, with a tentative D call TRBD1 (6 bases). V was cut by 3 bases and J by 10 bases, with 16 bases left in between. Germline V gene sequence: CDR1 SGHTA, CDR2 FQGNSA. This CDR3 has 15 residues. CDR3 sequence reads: CASSLPRGRESPLHF. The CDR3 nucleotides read TGTGCCAGCAGCTTGCCCCGGGGGCGAGAATCACCCCTCCACTTT.

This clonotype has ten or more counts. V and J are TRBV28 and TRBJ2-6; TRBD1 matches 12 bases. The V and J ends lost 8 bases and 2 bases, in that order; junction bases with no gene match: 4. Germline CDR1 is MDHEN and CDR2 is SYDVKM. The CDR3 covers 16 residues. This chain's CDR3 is CASGGQGATGANVLTF. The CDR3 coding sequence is TGTGCCAGCGGGGGACAGGGGGCGACTGGGGCCAACGTCCTGACTTTC.

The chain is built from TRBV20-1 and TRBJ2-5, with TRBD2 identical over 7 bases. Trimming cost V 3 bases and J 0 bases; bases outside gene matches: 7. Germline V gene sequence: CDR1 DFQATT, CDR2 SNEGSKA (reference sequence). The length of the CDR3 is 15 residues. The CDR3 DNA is TGCAGTGCTAGTGGGCGGGGGAGGTACCAAGAGACCCAGTACTTC. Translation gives CSASGRGRYQETQYF.

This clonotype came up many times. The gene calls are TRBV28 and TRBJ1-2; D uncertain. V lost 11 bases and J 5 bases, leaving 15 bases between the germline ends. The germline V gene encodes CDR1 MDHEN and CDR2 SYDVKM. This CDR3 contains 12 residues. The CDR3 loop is CAAGSGGYGYTF. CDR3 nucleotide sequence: TGTGCCGCCGGCTCGGGTGGGTATGGCTACACCTTC.

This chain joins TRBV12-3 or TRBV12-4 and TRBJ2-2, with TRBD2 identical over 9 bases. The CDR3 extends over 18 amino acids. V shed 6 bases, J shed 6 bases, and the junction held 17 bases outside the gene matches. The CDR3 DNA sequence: TGTGCCAGCAGCCCAAGCTTTACTCGCGGGGGGGTTGCCGGGGAGCTGTTTTTT. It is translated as CASSPSFTRGGVAGELFF.

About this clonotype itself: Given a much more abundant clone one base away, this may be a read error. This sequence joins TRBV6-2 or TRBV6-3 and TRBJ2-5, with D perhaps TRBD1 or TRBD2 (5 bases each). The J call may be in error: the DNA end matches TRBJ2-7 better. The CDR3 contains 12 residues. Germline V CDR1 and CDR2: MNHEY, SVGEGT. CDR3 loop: CASSHGACEQYF. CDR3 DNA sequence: TGTGCCAGCAGTCACGGGGCGTGCGAGCAGTACTTC.

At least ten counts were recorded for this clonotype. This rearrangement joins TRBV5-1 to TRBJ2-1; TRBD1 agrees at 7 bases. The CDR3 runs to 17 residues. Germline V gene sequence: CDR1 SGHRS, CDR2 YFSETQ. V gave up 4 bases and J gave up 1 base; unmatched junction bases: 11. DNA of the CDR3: TGCGCCAGCAGCCCGATGTCAGGGGGATTATCCTACAATGAGCAGTTCTTC. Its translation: CASSPMSGGLSYNEQFF.

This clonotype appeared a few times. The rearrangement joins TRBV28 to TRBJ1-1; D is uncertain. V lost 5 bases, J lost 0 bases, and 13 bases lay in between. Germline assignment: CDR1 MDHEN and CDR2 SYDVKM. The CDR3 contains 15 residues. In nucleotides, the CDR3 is TGTGCCAGCAGTCAAACCGGGCCCCTGAACACTGAAGCTTTCTTT. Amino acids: CASSQTGPLNTEAFF.